This TCR beta chain derives from a study of T cells in localized non-small cell lung cancer. Notes on the study in general: Uninvolved nearby lung showed the greatest T cell clonality, exceeding that found in tumor.

A word on this clone: As yet, its antigen is unknown.

The protocol was immunoSEQ multiplex PCR, while the TCRdb copy is restricted to in-frame clones and leaves out a portion. This sample carries thousands of clones, around 20% of them seen once, and the ten largest clones take approximately 11%. Samples of adjacent lung (free of atypia) were collected at least 2 cm from the tumor margin. This CDR3 has 15 residues. Looked up from germline, CDR1 is LNHDA and CDR2 is SQIVND (reference sequence). J gave up 4 bases and V 3 bases, and 5 bases lay outside the gene matches. This specimen consisted of normal lung tissue next to the tumor, obtained before any cancer treatment. The sequence was obtained from a woman aged 35 to 75 with stage I lung adenocarcinoma. The gene calls are TRBV19 and TRBJ2-4, with 8 bases identical to TRBD2. The DNA for the CDR3 is TGTGCCAGTAGTATTCTTGGCGGGGGGAAAAACATTCAGTACTTC. Amino acids: CASSILGGGKNIQYF.